This TCR beta chain was identified in a study of regulatory T cells in long-lasting Graves disease. Germline loops: CDR1 MNHNS, CDR2 SASEGT. V lost 5 bases, J lost 6 bases, and 8 bases stayed unmatched. This CDR3 has 14 residues. Libraries of TCR beta came from iRepertoire HTBI primers plus Arm-PCR of CDR3 regions. TCRdb reprocessed the multiplex PCR reads via MiXCR and lists one record per CDR3 protein. Of over 350,000 distinct CDR3 sequences in the sample, 14% are singletons; the top ten hold about a sixth. Time point given: newly diagnosed GD, antithyroid drugs for less than 3 months. PBMCs were the source of the RNA used for TCR sequencing. These data were also reused for a study on T cells in Graves' hyperthyroidism and ophthalmopathy. From that second work: Newly diagnosed patients aged 18 to 65 had hyperthyroidism of under 2 months' duration.

The chain carries TRBV6-1 and TRBJ1-2; 8 bases agree with TRBD1. The sequencing here drew on peripheral blood mononuclear cells (PBMCs), taken at new diagnosis, from a patient treated with antithyroid drugs. The sequence derives from a woman aged 45-65 years with Graves disease. CDR3: CASSSADRGDGYTF. The CDR3 nucleotides read TGTGCCAGCAGTAGTGCTGACAGGGGTGATGGCTACACCTTC.